One sample yielded the 25 T cell receptor beta chains listed below, sequenced in a study of shared clonotypes between healthy human individuals. In the naive CD8 group, cells lacked CD45RO and were positively selected for CCR7, so terminally differentiated effector memory CD45RA+ cells were left out. Some clones are missing from TCRdb's copy, which holds only in-frame ones; the method was immunoSEQ multiplex PCR. The table records nearly 2 million clones, 85% to 95% of them present only once. Sample: naive CD8+ T cells sorted from blood. The receptors come from a man between 18 and 29 years old in good health.

The J gene is TRBJ2-7, the V gene TRBV13, with D hard to call. With 3 bases removed from V and 2 bases from J, the gap between germline ends came to 14 bases. From germline, CDR1 is PRHDT and CDR2 FYEKMQ (reference sequence). CDR3 size: 15 residues. CDR3 sequence reads: CASSFNYDGTYEQYF. CDR3 bases: TGTGCCAGCAGCTTTAATTATGACGGAACCTACGAGCAGTACTTC.

The gene calls are TRBV29-1 and TRBJ2-1, with D maybe TRBD1 (5 bases). Germline V gene data show CDR1 as SQVTM and CDR2 as ANQGSEA. The CDR3 loop spans 14 amino acids. V was pared by 1 base and J by 2 bases, with 9 bases between. The CDR3 DNA reads as TGCAGCGTTGAAGCAGGGATGCCCTACAATGAGCAGTTCTTC. Its translation: CSVEAGMPYNEQFF.

The chain joins TRBV4-1 to TRBJ1-1; D unresolved. Trimming removed 2 bases from V and 1 base from J, with 8 bases in between. There are 14 residues in the CDR3. CDR1 and CDR2 from the germline V gene are MGHRA and YSYEKL. CDR3 sequence reads: CASSQLGGNTEAFF. CDR3 DNA sequence: TGCGCCAGCAGCCAACTGGGAGGGAACACTGAAGCTTTCTTT.

This clone was detected only once. The chain has TRBV2 and TRBJ1-5, with a weak D call TRBD1 (6 bases). Germline values: CDR1 SNHLY, CDR2 FYNNEI. Trimming removed 5 bases at V and 5 bases at J, with 16 bases between. This CDR3 has 15 amino acids. The CDR3 sequence: CASSSGTLSDQPQHF. The CDR3 DNA is TGTGCCAGCAGTTCCGGGACACTTTCGGATCAGCCCCAGCATTTT.

J is TRBJ2-6 and V is TRBV18, with unresolved D. Germline V CDR1 and CDR2: KGHSH, LQKENI. The CDR3 totals 17 residues. Trimming stripped 8 bases from V and 1 base from J, with 18 bases between. DNA of the CDR3: TGTGCCAGCACAACTTGGGATATCGAGTCTGGGGCCAACGTCCTGACTTTC. Protein product: CASTTWDIESGANVLTF.

This rearrangement joins TRBV6-5 to TRBJ2-3, with TRBD2 identical over 9 bases. The CDR3 totals 16 residues. Germline V gene data show CDR1 as MNHEY and CDR2 as SVGAGI. V lost 2 bases to trimming and J lost 6 bases; unmatched junction nucleotides: 9. CDR3 sequence reads: CASSYVASGAWDTQYF. DNA of the CDR3: TGTGCCAGCAGTTACGTCGCTAGCGGGGCTTGGGATACGCAGTATTTT.

The gene calls are TRBV30 and TRBJ2-7; 7 nucleotides align to TRBD2. Trimming took 0 bases from V and 2 from J; bases not matched to a gene: 4. Germline CDR1 and CDR2: GTSNPN and SVGIG (reference sequence). The CDR3 is 14 residues long. The CDR3 region is CAWSVWREPYEQYF. The CDR3 coding sequence is TGTGCCTGGAGTGTATGGCGGGAGCCCTACGAGCAGTACTTC.

The rearrangement uses TRBV9 and TRBJ2-1, with TRBD1 identical over 10 bases. The CDR3 loop spans 17 amino acids. The V segment lost 3 bases and the J segment 7 bases; nucleotides outside the gene matches: 13. The germline V gene has CDR1 SGDLS and CDR2 YYNGEE. CDR3: CASSGLGQGRGINEQFF. CDR3 coding DNA: TGTGCCAGCAGCGGATTGGGACAGGGGAGAGGGATAAATGAGCAGTTCTTC.

On this clone itself: At the DNA level, this CDR3 is encoded by other sequences in the same sample as well. The V and J genes are TRBV6-5 and TRBJ1-2; TRBD1 might be the D (6 bases). The CDR3 extends over 14 amino acids. V shed 0 bases and J shed 2 bases, with 7 bases lying between them. Germline V gene data show CDR1 as MNHEY and CDR2 as SVGAGI. This CDR3 reads CASSYSGGNYGYTF. The CDR3 DNA reads TGTGCCAGCAGTTACTCGGGGGGCAACTATGGCTACACCTTC.

The chain carries TRBV19 and TRBJ1-2; 9 bases map to TRBD1. Germline CDR1 LNHDA, CDR2 SQIVND (reference sequence). The J segment lost 2 bases and the V segment lost 6 bases, leaving 4 bases of the junction unmatched. CDR3 size: 14 residues. CDR3 protein: CASRLQGANYGYTF. CDR3 bases: TGTGCCAGTAGACTACAGGGGGCCAACTATGGCTACACCTTC.

The genes are TRBV30 and TRBJ2-7; 9 bases are a match to TRBD2. Germline CDR1 and CDR2: GTSNPN and SVGIG (reference sequence). The CDR3 runs to 14 residues. Unmatched junction bases numbered 7, after V lost 2 bases and J lost 5 bases. CDR3 DNA: TGTGCCTGGAGTTGGACTAGCGACGTCGACGAGCAGTACTTC. The encoded protein is CAWSWTSDVDEQYF.

This chain joins TRBV7-9 and TRBJ2-5; tentatively, D is TRBD2 (6 bases). Germline V gene sequence: CDR1 SEHNR, CDR2 FQNEAQ (reference sequence). The CDR3 is made up of 14 amino acids. V shed 2 bases and J shed 4 bases, with 11 bases lying between them. CDR3 amino acids: CASSLSEGGETQYF. CDR3 coding DNA: TGTGCCAGCAGCTTATCCGAGGGAGGAGAGACCCAGTACTTC.

This chain joins TRBV5-8 and TRBJ2-7, with a weak D call TRBD1 (6 bases). Germline CDR1 SGHTS, CDR2 YDEGEE. The CDR3 consists of 15 residues. The V gene lost 4 bases and the J gene lost 3 bases, with 17 bases spanning the gap. Here the CDR3 reads CASSLPGEGGYEQYF. CDR3 coding DNA: TGTGCCAGCAGCCTCCCCGGGGAAGGGGGCTACGAGCAGTACTTC.

The genes are TRBV6-1 and TRBJ1-2; 7 positions agree with TRBD1. V gave up 10 bases and J gave up 7 bases; unmatched junction bases: 9. This CDR3 region has 12 residues. The germline CDR1 and CDR2 sequences are MNHNS and SASEGT. CDR3 region: CATLRQGPGYTF. In DNA, the CDR3 is TGTGCCACACTCAGACAGGGACCTGGCTACACCTTC.

The CDR3: CASSWSQASYNEQFF. In DNA, the CDR3 is TGTGCCAGTAGTTGGAGCCAAGCCTCCTACAATGAGCAGTTCTTC. The chain is built from TRBV19 and TRBJ2-1; D unclear. The CDR3 extends over 15 amino acids. V was pared by 5 bases and J by 0 bases, with 11 bases between. The germline CDR1 and CDR2 sequences are LNHDA and SQIVND (reference sequence).

The table lists this clone with a count of one. The chain uses TRBV27 and TRBJ2-1; D call uncertain. The germline V gene encodes CDR1 MNHEY and CDR2 SMNVEV (reference sequence). V lost 2 bases and J 1 base, leaving 12 bases between the germline ends. This CDR3 is built from 16 residues. In nucleotides, the CDR3 is TGTGCCAGCAGTTTAAGGGCGGATCTATCCTACAATGAGCAGTTCTTC. This sequence encodes CASSLRADLSYNEQFF.

Regarding this clone: Other DNA variants within this sample encode the same CDR3. The chain employs TRBV5-1 and TRBJ1-1; D gene unclear. Between the trimmed V and J ends, which lost 2 bases and 4 bases, there was a span of 9 bases. The CDR3 loop spans 13 amino acids. Germline-derived CDR1 and CDR2 are SGHRS and YFSETQ. CDR3: CASSFEGGTEAFF. CDR3 DNA: TGCGCCAGCAGCTTCGAGGGTGGCACTGAAGCTTTCTTT.

The V gene is TRBV5-4, the J gene TRBJ2-4, with D tentatively TRBD1 (5 bases). Trimming removed 0 bases from V and 3 bases from J, with 10 bases in between. This CDR3 is built from 15 residues. Germline V CDR1 and CDR2: SGHNT, YYREEE (reference sequence). CDR3 DNA: TGTGCCAGCAGCTTGGGGGGCCTTGGCAAAAACATTCAGTACTTC. Protein sequence: CASSLGGLGKNIQYF.

As regards this clone: A much larger clonotype is one base distant, so this may be a read error. Other DNA sequences within the sample encode an identical CDR3. This rearrangement joins TRBV7-9 to TRBJ2-3, with D uncertain. The CDR3 consists of 11 residues. The V and J ends lost 3 bases and 4 bases respectively, with 2 bases between them. CDR1 is SEHNR, CDR2 FQNEAQ, per germline (reference sequence). CDR3 loop: CASSFPDTQYF. For the CDR3, the DNA is TGTGCCAGCAGCTTCCCAGATACGCAGTATTTT.

This chain joins TRBV5-4 and TRBJ2-1; 8 nucleotides align to TRBD2. V gave up 4 bases and J gave up 2 bases; unmatched junction bases: 8. This CDR3 is 16 amino acids long. Germline assignment: CDR1 SGHNT and CDR2 YYREEE (reference sequence). CDR3 DNA: TGTGCCAGCAGCCCGGGAGGGGGGTATACCTACAATGAGCAGTTCTTC. Protein product: CASSPGGGYTYNEQFF. Using reference TRBV5-4 and TRBJ2-1 for the parts outside the CDR3, the full variable domain is ETGVTQSPTHLIKTRGQQVTLRCSSQSGHNTVSWYQQALGQGPQFIFQYYREEENGRGNFPPRFSGLQFPNYSSELNVNALELDDSALYLCASSPGGGYTYNEQFFGPGTRLTVL.

This chain connects TRBV5-1 to TRBJ2-5; 14 bases match TRBD2. The CDR3 extends over 16 amino acids. Trimming at V came to 0 bases and at J to 4 bases, leaving 2 bases not matched to a gene. The germline V gene has CDR1 SGHRS and CDR2 YFSETQ. For the CDR3, the DNA is TGCGCCAGCAGCTTGGGACTAGCGGGGGGGCGAGAGACCCAGTACTTC. Translation gives CASSLGLAGGRETQYF.

J is TRBJ2-5 and V is TRBV14; D gene ambiguous. Trimming removed 4 bases from V and 0 bases from J, with 6 bases in between. Germline CDR1 and CDR2: SGHDN and FVKESK. The length of the CDR3 is 13 residues. The CDR3 sequence: CASSPMNQETQYF. In nucleotides, the CDR3 is TGTGCCAGCAGCCCTATGAACCAAGAGACCCAGTACTTC.

This chain uses TRBV5-1 with TRBJ2-1; possibly TRBD1 or TRBD2 for D (6 bases each). This CDR3 comprises 14 residues. The V end was cut by 4 bases, the J end by 5 bases, with 13 bases between. CDR1 and CDR2 from the germline V gene are SGHRS and YFSETQ. CDR3 DNA sequence: TGCGCCAGCAGCCCCTCGGGGGCCGACAATGAGCAGTTCTTC. This codes for CASSPSGADNEQFF.

This chain uses TRBV11-1 with TRBJ2-3; D gene uncertain. This CDR3 comprises 12 residues. V was pared by 1 base and J by 6 bases, with 5 bases between. Germline V gene lookup returns CDR1 SGHAT and CDR2 FQDESV (reference sequence). CDR3 residues: CASSLESDTQYF. In nucleotides, the CDR3 is TGTGCCAGCAGCTTAGAGAGCGATACGCAGTATTTT.

The rearrangement links TRBV4-1 to TRBJ2-7; 10 nucleotides align to TRBD1. This CDR3 comprises 16 residues. J was trimmed by 5 bases and V by 1 base; bases with no gene match: 8. Germline-derived CDR1 and CDR2 are MGHRA and YSYEKL. For the CDR3, the DNA is TGCGCCAGCAGCCAAGCCCCTTGGACAGGGGGAGACGAGCAGTACTTC. Amino acids: CASSQAPWTGGDEQYF.